The clone carrying this T cell receptor (beta chain) showed up just a few times. The germline gives CDR1 SGHNT, CDR2 YYREEE (reference sequence). The CDR3 runs to 14 residues. V was clipped by 4 bases and J by 3 bases, with 11 bases between them. The entry originates in a study of blood T cell repertoires in COVID-19. Turning to the study itself: Italy, Spain and the United States were the sources of the convalescent and acute COVID-19 samples.

Clones were sequenced by immunoSEQ multiplex PCR, and TCRdb holds only the in-frame ones, with some missing. Of more than 85,000 clones listed, approximately 90% were seen once; the top ten hold 2% to 2.5%. The receptor was isolated from a man aged 50-60 years with active COVID-19. This sequence joins TRBV5-4 and TRBJ1-3; D may be TRBD1 (5 bases). The sample taken for sequencing was peripheral blood. The CDR3 nucleotides are TGTGCCAGCAGCGGCGGGGACCGTGGAAACACCATATATTTT. It codes for CASSGGDRGNTIYF.